One sample yielded the 19 T cell receptor beta chains listed below, sequenced in a study of blood T cell repertoires in COVID-19. Some clones are missing from TCRdb's copy, which holds only in-frame ones; the method was immunoSEQ multiplex PCR. The sample records fewer than 250,000 clones, roughly 87% being singletons. The specimen sequenced was PBMCs or T cells enriched from blood (not recorded which). Receptor source: a young woman with acute COVID-19.

The chain uses TRBV5-1 and TRBJ1-5, with unresolved D. Germline CDR1 and CDR2: SGHRS and YFSETQ. Trimming took off 2 bases at V and 7 bases at J, with 7 bases between the two ends. This CDR3 has 12 amino acids. CDR3 in amino acids: CASSFNGQPQHF. As DNA, the CDR3 is TGCGCCAGCAGCTTTAACGGGCAGCCCCAGCATTTT.

The chain employs TRBV5-8 and TRBJ1-2, with D perhaps matching TRBD1 (6 bases). CDR1 is SGHTS and CDR2 is YDEGEE in the germline V gene. The CDR3 extends over 14 amino acids. V was pared by 0 bases and J by 4 bases, with 10 bases between. The CDR3 DNA follows: TGTGCCAGCAGCTTGGGACAGGCGAGCTATGGCTACACCTTC. Protein: CASSLGQASYGYTF.

This clone turned up a few times. The chain is built from TRBV18 and TRBJ1-2; unclear D gene. The CDR3 has 16 residues. Germline V gene data show CDR1 as KGHSH and CDR2 as LQKENI. V lost 2 bases and J 4 bases, leaving 17 bases between the germline ends. This CDR3 is CASSPAPGVGAYGYTF. CDR3 sequence (DNA): TGTGCCAGCTCACCAGCCCCGGGCGTGGGAGCCTATGGCTACACCTTC. The variable domain in full, with the rest retrieved from reference TRBV18 and TRBJ1-2, is NAGVMQNPRHLVRRRGQEARLRCSPMKGHSHVYWYRQLPEEGLKFMVYLQKENIIDESGMPKERFSAEFPKEGPSILRIQQVVRGDSAAYFCASSPAPGVGAYGYTFGSGTRLTVV.

The rearrangement links TRBV4-1 to TRBJ1-2; D is unresolved. The V end lost 0 bases, the J end lost 3 bases, and 14 bases lay between the germline ends. This CDR3 has 16 residues. Germline CDR1 reads MGHRA; CDR2 reads YSYEKL. CDR3 nucleotides: TGCGCCAGCAGCCAAGATTCCGAGGGAGTTGACTATGGCTACACCTTC. Its protein product is CASSQDSEGVDYGYTF.

V is TRBV27 and J is TRBJ1-5, with D maybe TRBD1 (6 bases). Trimming stripped 1 base from V and 1 base from J, with 20 bases between. Germline CDR1 reads MNHEY; CDR2 reads SMNVEV (reference sequence). The CDR3 spans 19 residues. The CDR3 coding sequence is TGTGCCAGCAGTTTATATGGGACACCGCCCCTTTTGAGCAATCAGCCCCAGCATTTT. Its protein is CASSLYGTPPLLSNQPQHF.

In this sample, this clone turned up once. The CDR3 region has the DNA TGTGCCAGCAGCCTCAGACAGGAATTTAGCTCCTATAATTCACCCCTCCACTTT. Translation: CASSLRQEFSSYNSPLHF. The chain has TRBV7-8 and TRBJ1-6, with D possibly TRBD1 on 6 matching bases. Germline V gene data show CDR1 as SGHVS and CDR2 as FQNEAQ. CDR3 length equals 18 residues. Trimming left V 5 bases short and J 0 bases short, with 17 bases between.

The chain joins TRBV4-1 to TRBJ1-1; tentatively, D is TRBD1 (6 bases). Germline V CDR1 and CDR2: MGHRA, YSYEKL. Trimming took 4 bases from V and 4 from J, leaving 16 bases between them. There are 15 residues in the CDR3. The CDR3: CASSLGEGGGTEAFF. CDR3 nucleotides: TGCGCCAGCAGCCTTGGCGAAGGGGGGGGCACTGAAGCTTTCTTT.

This clone was detected only a few times. The rearrangement uses TRBV29-1 and TRBJ1-2; tentatively, D is TRBD1 (6 bases). The CDR3 extends over 13 amino acids. Trimming removed 3 bases at V and 4 bases at J, with 12 bases between. Germline assignment: CDR1 SQVTM and CDR2 ANQGSEA. The CDR3 here is CSVEGGASYGYTF. The CDR3 DNA reads TGCAGCGTTGAGGGGGGGGCAAGCTATGGCTACACCTTC. Complete variable domain (other parts from reference TRBV29-1 and TRBJ1-2): SAVISQKPSRDICQRGTSLTIQCQVDSQVTMMFWYRQQPGQSLTLIATANQGSEATYESGFVIDKFPISRPNLTFSTLTVSNMSPEDSSIYLCSVEGGASYGYTFGSGTRLTVV.

The V gene is TRBV5-1, the J gene TRBJ2-7; the D gene is possibly TRBD2 (6 bases). The CDR3 extends over 15 amino acids. Germline-derived CDR1 and CDR2 are SGHRS and YFSETQ. V was shortened by 2 bases and J by 5 bases, with 17 bases between the two germline ends. The CDR3, as DNA: TGCGCCAGCAGCTTTGCCCCAGGGCGGAGGGACGAGCAGTACTTC. It is translated as CASSFAPGRRDEQYF.

J is TRBJ2-2 and V is TRBV19, with a possible D match to TRBD1 (6 bases). This CDR3 comprises 17 residues. Deletions cut 10 bases from V and 3 bases from J, with 24 bases between. The V gene's germline CDR1 is LNHDA and CDR2 SQIVND (reference sequence). The CDR3 region has the DNA TGTGCCACCCAGCAGGGGACCGGATTTTCCTACACCGGGGAGCTGTTTTTT. Amino acids: CATQQGTGFSYTGELFF.

This clone was observed a single time. The V call is TRBV28, the J call TRBJ2-3; no clear D gene. Germline-derived CDR1 and CDR2 are MDHEN and SYDVKM. This CDR3 has 12 residues. V dropped 5 bases and J dropped 2 bases, with 5 bases sitting between them. CDR3: CASSPNTDTQYF. The CDR3 bases are TGTGCCAGCAGTCCAAACACAGATACGCAGTATTTT.

This rearrangement joins TRBV5-4 to TRBJ1-2; D remains ambiguous. Trimming took off 0 bases at V and 4 bases at J, with 7 bases between the two ends. The germline gives CDR1 SGHNT, CDR2 YYREEE (reference sequence). CDR3 size: 13 residues. The CDR3 reads CASSLGGSYGYTF. The CDR3 DNA reads as TGTGCCAGCAGCTTGGGTGGTAGCTATGGCTACACCTTC. Combining the CDR3 with reference TRBV5-4 and TRBJ1-2 gives the whole variable domain ETGVTQSPTHLIKTRGQQVTLRCSSQSGHNTVSWYQQALGQGPQFIFQYYREEENGRGNFPPRFSGLQFPNYSSELNVNALELDDSALYLCASSLGGSYGYTFGSGTRLTVV.

The chain has TRBV6-4 and TRBJ1-6; D is unresolved. Trimming removed 0 bases from V and 9 bases from J, with 15 bases in between. The V gene's germline CDR1 is MRHNA and CDR2 SNTAGT. The CDR3 sequence is 16 residues long. The DNA for the CDR3 is TGTGCCAGCAGTGACTCAGGTGATGCGGGATTTTCACCCCTCCACTTT. As protein: CASSDSGDAGFSPLHF.

The chain couples TRBV5-8 to TRBJ1-3, with D tentatively TRBD1 (5 bases). The CDR3 is 16 amino acids. Trimming took 3 bases from V and 0 from J, leaving 13 bases between them. Germline CDR1 SGHTS, CDR2 YDEGEE. CDR3 protein: CASSSIQGVSGNTIYF. In DNA, the CDR3 is TGTGCCAGCAGCTCGATCCAGGGTGTCTCTGGAAACACCATATATTTT.

The chain has TRBV6-1 and TRBJ1-5; D is possibly TRBD1 (5 bases). V was pared by 2 bases and J by 6 bases, with 11 bases between. Germline V CDR1 and CDR2: MNHNS, SASEGT. This CDR3 region has 14 residues. The CDR3 bases are TGTGCCAGCAGTGAACAGTGGGGCGCTCAGCCCCAGCATTTT. Encoded protein: CASSEQWGAQPQHF.

This chain joins TRBV9 and TRBJ1-5; D gene ambiguous. Between the trimmed V and J ends, which lost 0 bases and 1 base, there was a span of 8 bases. Germline loops: CDR1 SGDLS, CDR2 YYNGEE. There are 15 residues in the CDR3. The CDR3 here is CASSVDGKSNQPQHF. Here the CDR3 DNA reads TGTGCCAGCAGCGTAGACGGGAAAAGCAATCAGCCCCAGCATTTT.

This clone occurred once. This chain links TRBV27 with TRBJ1-2; D remains ambiguous. V was pared by 2 bases and J by 0 bases, with 13 bases between. This CDR3 comprises 16 residues. Per germline, CDR1 MNHEY and CDR2 SMNVEV (reference sequence). CDR3 DNA sequence: TGTGCCAGCAGTTTACGGGGAAGTTCGACTAACTATGGCTACACCTTC. The encoded protein is CASSLRGSSTNYGYTF.

The chain couples TRBV15 to TRBJ1-5, with D possibly matching TRBD1 (5 bases). This CDR3 is built from 15 residues. Per germline, CDR1 LNHNV and CDR2 YYDKDF (reference sequence). The V end lost 4 bases, the J end lost 7 bases, and 17 bases lay between the germline ends. In nucleotides, the CDR3 is TGTGCCACCAGCAAGAAAAGGGGCCAGGGACAGCCCCAGCATTTT. Protein product: CATSKKRGQGQPQHF.

The gene calls are TRBV7-8 and TRBJ1-3; perhaps TRBD1 as D (5 bases). Germline values: CDR1 SGHVS, CDR2 FQNEAQ. The CDR3 runs to 15 residues. The V gene lost 7 bases and the J gene lost 0 bases, with 13 bases spanning the gap. Here the CDR3 DNA reads TGTGCCAGCACCCTCAGGGAACTCTCTGGAAACACCATATATTTT. Its protein product is CASTLRELSGNTIYF.